This T cell receptor (beta chain) was retrieved from a study of radiotherapy plus CTLA-4 blockade in lung cancer. Sequencing was performed with immunoSEQ multiplex PCR; in TCRdb, only in-frame clones are kept and a portion is missing. The sample carries around 71,000 clones, 76% recorded once. Germline lookup yields CDR1 MGHRA and CDR2 YSYEKL. V trimming: 4 bases; J trimming: 3 bases; junction bases outside the gene matches: 4. This CDR3 comprises 14 residues. The chain carries TRBV4-1 and TRBJ2-3; TRBD2 agrees at 7 bases. The specimen was peripheral blood, collected from a patient treated with radiotherapy plus ipilimumab. This TCR came from a human donor with non-small cell lung cancer whose response to radiotherapy plus ipilimumab could not be evaluated. Some clones in this sample may be carry-over from other donors' samples. This chain's CDR3 is CASSPMGGTDTQYF. CDR3 DNA: TGCGCCAGCAGCCCTATGGGGGGGACAGATACGCAGTATTTT.